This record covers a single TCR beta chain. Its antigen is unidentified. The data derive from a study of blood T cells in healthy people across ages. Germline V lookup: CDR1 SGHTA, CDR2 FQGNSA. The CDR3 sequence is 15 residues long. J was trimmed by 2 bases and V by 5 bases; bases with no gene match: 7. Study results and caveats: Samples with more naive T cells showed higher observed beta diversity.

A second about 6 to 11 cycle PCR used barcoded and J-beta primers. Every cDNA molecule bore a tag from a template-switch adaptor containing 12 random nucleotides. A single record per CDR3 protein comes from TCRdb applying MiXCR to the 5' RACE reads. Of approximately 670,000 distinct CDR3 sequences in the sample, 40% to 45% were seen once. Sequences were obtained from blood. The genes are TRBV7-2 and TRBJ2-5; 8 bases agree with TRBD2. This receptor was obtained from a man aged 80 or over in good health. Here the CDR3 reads CASSPGGGRQETQYF. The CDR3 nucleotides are TGTGCCAGCAGCCCCGGCGGGGGGAGGCAAGAGACCCAGTACTTC.